This TCR beta chain emerged from a study of CD8 T cells in ankylosing spondylitis. Findings of the study overall: What seemed typical of ankylosing spondylitis blood was a TCR beta motif built from several highly homologous variants. Within matched ankylosing spondylitis synovial fluid, disease-linked clones were reportedly significantly enriched.

TCRdb re-called the 5' RACE reads through MiXCR, storing one row per CDR3 protein. The table shows more than 600,000 distinct CDR3 sequences, with 19% occurring only once. This clonotype was detected a few times. Its antigen is unidentified. This receptor was identified in a male donor with ankylosing spondylitis. The specimen was blood, either unsorted or a sorted T cell fraction (not recorded which).

The CDR3 DNA follows: TGTGCCACCAGTGAACCACGACCGGACTTTTACTCCTACGAGCAGTACTTC. Translation: CATSEPRPDFYSYEQYF. The chain couples TRBV24-1 to TRBJ2-7, with D possibly TRBD2 on 5 matching bases. Trimming took 4 bases from V and 0 from J, leaving 18 bases between them. The CDR3 is 17 residues long. Germline V gene data show CDR1 as KGHDR and CDR2 as SFDVKD.